The 28 T cell receptor beta chains listed next were all sequenced from one sample in a study of blood T cell repertoires in COVID-19. This table comes from immunoSEQ multiplex PCR, and its TCRdb copy is limited to in-frame clones, with some not included. The sample consists of about 360,000 clones, about 87% of them appearing once. The sequenced material came from PBMCs or T cells enriched from blood (not recorded which). The receptors were sampled from a man between 25 and 39 years old who had recovered from COVID-19.

This clone came up a few times. The rearrangement links TRBV7-2 to TRBJ1-2; no clear D gene. The germline V and J ends were trimmed by 5 bases and 0 bases, with 10 bases remaining between them. This CDR3 comprises 14 residues. Germline V CDR1 and CDR2: SGHTA, FQGNSA. CDR3 in DNA: TGTGCCAGCAGCCCAGGTTCCCCTAACTATGGCTACACCTTC. Residues: CASSPGSPNYGYTF.

The chain is built from TRBV19 and TRBJ1-6, with D perhaps TRBD1 (6 bases). The CDR3 is 13 amino acids. V was pared by 6 bases and J by 7 bases, with 10 bases between. Germline V gives CDR1 LNHDA, CDR2 SQIVND (reference sequence). The CDR3 region is CASRTDSNSPLHF. Written as DNA, the CDR3 is TGTGCCAGTAGGACGGACAGCAATTCACCCCTCCACTTT.

This clone was found a few times. V and J are TRBV6-5 and TRBJ1-2; 7 bases align to TRBD1. CDR1 MNHEY and CDR2 SVGAGI come from the germline V gene. Trimming took 6 bases from V and 7 from J; bases not matched to a gene: 8. The CDR3 totals 13 residues. The CDR3 region is CASRPNRGGGYTF. In DNA form, the CDR3 reads TGTGCCAGCAGGCCCAACAGGGGCGGTGGCTACACCTTC.

This chain joins TRBV12-3 or TRBV12-4 and TRBJ1-1, with D hard to call. The CDR3 spans 13 residues. V lost 5 bases, J lost 4 bases, and 11 bases lay in between. CDR3 sequence: CASSEDSATEAFF. The CDR3 DNA reads as TGTGCCAGCAGTGAGGATTCGGCCACTGAAGCTTTCTTT.

The CDR3 DNA sequence: TGTGCCAGTAGCCGGGACAGGGGGCATTATGGCTACACCTTC. Residues: CASSRDRGHYGYTF. The chain joins TRBV19 to TRBJ1-2; TRBD1 agrees at 12 bases. V was clipped by 6 bases and J by 5 bases; unmatched bases: 4. Per the germline V gene, CDR1 is LNHDA and CDR2 is SQIVND (reference sequence). The CDR3 loop spans 14 amino acids.

This chain connects TRBV27 to TRBJ1-4, with a possible D match to TRBD1 (5 bases). This CDR3 has 15 residues. Germline-derived CDR1 and CDR2 are MNHEY and SMNVEV (reference sequence). V gave up 4 bases and J gave up 7 bases, with 16 bases separating them. CDR3 in DNA: TGTGCCAGCAGTTCCCGGGGGAGGGAGCGTGAAAAACTGTTTTTT. Residues: CASSSRGREREKLFF.

The rearrangement joins TRBV30 to TRBJ1-2, with 7 bases lining up with TRBD1. There are 15 residues in the CDR3. V shed 4 bases and J 4 bases; nucleotides not matched to a gene: 12. Germline V gene data show CDR1 as GTSNPN and CDR2 as SVGIG (reference sequence). The CDR3 is CAWNANTGDAYGYTF. In DNA, the CDR3 is TGTGCCTGGAACGCAAACACAGGGGATGCCTATGGCTACACCTTC.

The V gene is TRBV19, the J gene TRBJ2-5; the D gene is possibly TRBD2 (7 bases). The CDR3 runs 17 residues. Germline CDR1 and CDR2: LNHDA and SQIVND (reference sequence). V lost 9 bases to trimming and J lost 2 bases, with 25 bases between them. The CDR3 protein is CASSPPGGGVKQETQYF. CDR3 bases: TGTGCCAGCAGTCCCCCTGGAGGGGGGGTGAAACAAGAGACCCAGTACTTC.

This clone has just one count. The chain combines TRBV5-1 with TRBJ2-7; 8 bases map to TRBD1. Per the germline V gene, CDR1 is SGHRS and CDR2 is YFSETQ. The CDR3 has 13 amino acids. V was clipped by 10 bases and J by 3 bases; unmatched bases: 9. The CDR3 region has the DNA TGCGCCGGCTCCCAGGGGGCGGGCTACGAGCAGTACTTC. This sequence encodes CAGSQGAGYEQYF.

In DNA form, the CDR3 reads TGTGCCAGCAGTTTCGCCGGGGATCAGCCCCAGCATTTT. Its translation is CASSFAGDQPQHF. This chain joins TRBV27 and TRBJ1-5, with D unresolved. CDR1 and CDR2 (germline): MNHEY, SMNVEV (reference sequence). V was cut by 3 bases and J by 5 bases, with 8 bases left in between. There are 13 residues in the CDR3.

This chain connects TRBV4-2 to TRBJ2-7; D perhaps matches TRBD1 (7 bases). Trimming shortened V by 4 bases and J by 2 bases, and 9 bases separated the two germline ends. In germline, CDR1 is LGHNA, CDR2 YNFKEQ. CDR3 length: 13 amino acids. The chain's CDR3 is CASSPGGTYEQYF. CDR3 sequence (DNA): TGTGCCAGCAGCCCAGGGGGGACCTACGAGCAGTACTTC.

The chain has TRBV20-1 and TRBJ1-1; unclear D gene. The CDR3 has 11 residues. The V gene's germline CDR1 is DFQATT and CDR2 SNEGSKA (reference sequence). The V and J ends lost 6 bases and 3 bases respectively, with 8 bases between them. The CDR3 protein is CSAGSDTEAFF. CDR3 sequence (DNA): TGCAGTGCGGGCTCGGACACTGAAGCTTTCTTT.

V is TRBV25-1 and J is TRBJ1-3, with D possibly matching TRBD1 (6 bases). Trimming removed 1 base from V and 7 bases from J, with 20 bases in between. Germline lookup yields CDR1 MGHDK and CDR2 SYGVNS. This CDR3 spans 17 amino acids. CDR3 nucleotides: TGTGCCAGCAGTGAATCCAAGACAGGTCGGGTGAGGAACACCATATATTTT. The encoded protein is CASSESKTGRVRNTIYF.

V usage is TRBV29-1 and J usage is TRBJ2-7; TRBD2 aligns across 10 bases. Germline-derived CDR1 and CDR2 are SQVTM and ANQGSEA. V dropped 7 bases and J dropped 6; count of bases not matched to a gene: 12. CDR3 length equals 14 residues. In DNA form, the CDR3 reads TGCAGCGCGAGGACTAGCGGCCCCGCCGGCGAGCAGTACTTC. It encodes CSARTSGPAGEQYF.

The chain employs TRBV7-2 and TRBJ1-1; D unclear. The germline V and J ends were trimmed by 5 bases and 5 bases, with 18 bases remaining between them. Germline V gene sequence: CDR1 SGHTA, CDR2 FQGNSA. CDR3 length: 15 amino acids. The CDR3 DNA follows: TGTGCCAGCAGCCCAATTCCTGGACGGGGAACTGAAGCTTTCTTT. It is translated as CASSPIPGRGTEAFF.

For the CDR3, the DNA is TGTGCCAGCAGCCTACGACTCGGACAGGGGGTAGACACCATATATTTT. Translation gives CASSLRLGQGVDTIYF. This rearrangement joins TRBV9 to TRBJ1-3, with 10 bases fitting TRBD1. CDR1 is SGDLS, CDR2 YYNGEE, per germline. V was clipped by 4 bases and J by 8 bases; unmatched bases: 12. The CDR3 covers 16 residues.

Regarding this clone: Other DNA sequences from this sample encode an identical CDR3 as well. The chain couples TRBV7-9 to TRBJ1-1; 8 bases are shared with TRBD1. Germline loops: CDR1 SEHNR, CDR2 FQNEAQ (reference sequence). V was clipped by 3 bases and J by 0 bases; unmatched bases: 0. The length of the CDR3 is 14 residues. The CDR3 loop reads CASSLGQVNTEAFF. CDR3 DNA: TGTGCCAGCAGCTTGGGACAGGTGAACACTGAAGCTTTCTTT.

The chain has TRBV19 and TRBJ2-5, with no clear D. The CDR3 covers 11 residues. Trimming took off 6 bases at V and 7 bases at J, with 9 bases between the two ends. Per the germline V gene, CDR1 is LNHDA and CDR2 is SQIVND (reference sequence). The CDR3: CASSEERTQYF. The CDR3 coding sequence is TGTGCCAGTAGCGAGGAGAGGACCCAGTACTTC.

V is TRBV4-1 and J is TRBJ2-5; 9 nucleotides agree with TRBD1. This CDR3 has 14 amino acids. Germline V lookup: CDR1 MGHRA, CDR2 YSYEKL. V lost 4 bases to trimming and J lost 4 bases; unmatched junction nucleotides: 4. CDR3 region: CASSLTGGRETQYF. CDR3 sequence (DNA): TGCGCCAGCAGCCTCACAGGGGGCCGAGAGACCCAGTACTTC.

The CDR3: CASSGAGVRNTEAFF. In DNA, the CDR3 is TGTGCCAGCAGCGGAGCAGGGGTGAGGAACACTGAAGCTTTCTTT. This chain joins TRBV9 and TRBJ1-1; tentatively, D is TRBD1 (6 bases). CDR1 is SGDLS, CDR2 YYNGEE, per germline. V lost 3 bases to trimming and J lost 1 base, with 13 bases between them. CDR3 length equals 15 residues.

V gene TRBV7-2 combines with J gene TRBJ1-2, with TRBD1 matching 7 bases. CDR3 length equals 16 residues. In germline, CDR1 is SGHTA, CDR2 FQGNSA. Trimming took 1 base from V and 4 from J; bases not matched to a gene: 9. The CDR3 sequence: CASSLEKGASSYGYTF. The CDR3 DNA is TGTGCCAGCAGCTTAGAGAAGGGGGCGTCTTCCTATGGCTACACCTTC.

The rearrangement links TRBV11-3 to TRBJ2-7; TRBD2 is a possible D gene (7 bases). The V and J ends lost 5 bases and 1 base respectively, with 12 bases between them. Germline V gives CDR1 SGHNT, CDR2 YENEEA. The CDR3 extends over 14 amino acids. CDR3 region: CASSPGGASYEQYF. In nucleotides, the CDR3 is TGTGCCAGCAGCCCGGGGGGCGCATCCTACGAGCAGTACTTC.

This clone was observed a handful of times. The gene calls are TRBV14 and TRBJ2-1; TRBD2 aligns across 8 bases. Trimming at V came to 4 bases and at J to 8 bases, leaving 13 bases not matched to a gene. This CDR3 is 16 amino acids long. CDR1 is SGHDN and CDR2 is FVKESK in the germline V gene. The chain's CDR3 is CASSRSGTRNRHEQFF. CDR3 DNA sequence: TGTGCCAGCAGCCGTTCCGGGACTAGGAATCGCCATGAGCAGTTCTTC.

This chain uses TRBV12-5 with TRBJ1-1, with a tentative D call TRBD1 (5 bases). The CDR3 runs 16 residues. Per the germline V gene, CDR1 is LGHNT and CDR2 is FRNRAP. Trimming shortened V by 3 bases and J by 1 base, and 15 bases separated the two germline ends. CDR3 nucleotides: TGTGCTAGTGGTTTCTTCCAGACAGCGGGGAACACTGAAGCTTTCTTT. Translating gives CASGFFQTAGNTEAFF.

The rearrangement uses TRBV9 and TRBJ2-7; perhaps TRBD2 as D (6 bases). The CDR3 consists of 16 residues. Germline loops: CDR1 SGDLS, CDR2 YYNGEE. V was pared by 0 bases and J by 2 bases, with 15 bases between. The CDR3 is CASSVASTSKAYEQYF. CDR3 DNA: TGTGCCAGCAGCGTAGCTTCAACTAGCAAGGCCTACGAGCAGTACTTC.

The V gene is TRBV4-1, the J gene TRBJ1-2; D might be TRBD1 (6 bases). V lost 1 base and J 1 base, leaving 13 bases between the germline ends. The CDR3 covers 16 residues. CDR1 is MGHRA, CDR2 YSYEKL, per germline. The CDR3 bases are TGCGCCAGCAGCCAAGGTGGACAGTCATTTAACTATGGCTACACCTTC. Residues: CASSQGGQSFNYGYTF.

This clone was observed a single time. The chain is built from TRBV18 and TRBJ1-1; a possible D gene is TRBD1 (6 bases). Looked up from germline, CDR1 is KGHSH and CDR2 is LQKENI. With 5 bases removed from V and 1 base from J, the gap between germline ends came to 14 bases. The length of the CDR3 is 15 residues. CDR3 DNA: TGTGCCAGCTCAGCGACACAGGGTAAGAACACTGAAGCTTTCTTT. Its translation is CASSATQGKNTEAFF.

The genes are TRBV7-9 and TRBJ2-2; tentatively, D is TRBD1 (5 bases). The CDR3 contains 15 residues. Germline V CDR1 and CDR2: SEHNR, FQNEAQ (reference sequence). The ends were cut back, 7 bases at V and 5 bases at J, with 17 bases in the middle. CDR3 in amino acids: CASILKQGLTGELFF. Here the CDR3 DNA reads TGTGCCAGCATCCTAAAGCAGGGTTTGACCGGGGAGCTGTTTTTT.